These 22 T cell receptor beta chains came from one sample sequenced in a study of shared clonotypes between healthy human individuals. Some clones are missing from TCRdb's copy, which holds only in-frame ones; the method was immunoSEQ multiplex PCR. The repertoire consists of about 1.1 million clones, with about 72% occurring once and the leading ten covering more than 0.85%. Sequences were obtained from memory CD4+ T cells from PBMCs. Regarding subset: CD45RA-negative fraction. Receptors were obtained from a man aged 18 to 30 in good health. Some clones in this sample may be carry-over from other donors' samples.

The chain is built from TRBV6-4 and TRBJ2-1; no clear D gene. V was cut by 2 bases and J by 15 bases, with 14 bases left in between. This CDR3 has 12 residues. Germline V gene sequence: CDR1 MRHNA, CDR2 SNTAGT. CDR3 residues: CASSDGSRKWFF. The CDR3 DNA follows: TGTGCCAGCAGTGACGGGTCTAGGAAGTGGTTCTTC.

The chain employs TRBV27 and TRBJ1-5; D call uncertain. Trimming shortened V by 3 bases and J by 2 bases, and 14 bases separated the two germline ends. Per germline, CDR1 MNHEY and CDR2 SMNVEV (reference sequence). The CDR3 length is 16 residues. The CDR3 spells CASSLFGIAGNQPQHF. The CDR3 coding sequence is TGTGCCAGCAGTTTGTTCGGTATAGCGGGCAATCAGCCCCAGCATTTT.

Here the CDR3 DNA reads TGCAGTGCTCGCCTTCTAACCTGGCAGTTCTTC. This codes for CSARLLTWQFF. The chain has TRBV20-1 and TRBJ2-1, with D unresolved. Germline V gives CDR1 DFQATT, CDR2 SNEGSKA (reference sequence). Trimming took off 5 bases at V and 12 bases at J, with 14 bases between the two ends. This CDR3 is 11 amino acids long.

V is TRBV9 and J is TRBJ2-3; 8 bases match TRBD1. The CDR3 spans 14 residues. V gave up 3 bases and J gave up 4 bases; unmatched junction bases: 4. The V gene's germline CDR1 is SGDLS and CDR2 YYNGEE. CDR3 in DNA: TGTGCCAGCAGCGCAGGGGGCTGGGCAGATACGCAGTATTTT. This codes for CASSAGGWADTQYF. The variable domain in full, with the rest retrieved from reference TRBV9 and TRBJ2-3, is DSGVTQTPKHLITATGQRVTLRCSPRSGDLSVYWYQQSLDQGLQFLIQYYNGEERAKGNILERFSAQQFPDLHSELNLSSLELGDSALYFCASSAGGWADTQYFGPGTRLTVL.

Notes on this clone: An end of the junction differs from the germline gene, which may be a read error. V gene TRBV7-9 combines with J gene TRBJ2-1; unclear D gene. CDR1 and CDR2 (germline): SEHNR, FQNEAQ (reference sequence). This CDR3 is built from 11 residues. The CDR3 region is CASSSHNEQFF. In DNA form, the CDR3 reads TGTGCCAGCAGCTCCCACAATGAGCAGTTCTTC.

The V and J genes are TRBV7-3 and TRBJ2-7, with 8 bases lining up with TRBD2. After removal of 5 bases from V and 5 bases from J, the junction contained 8 bases not matched to a gene. This CDR3 region has 14 residues. The germline V gene has CDR1 SGHTA and CDR2 FQGTGA. CDR3 sequence: CASSPNRGGDEQYF. DNA for the CDR3: TGTGCCAGCAGCCCAAACCGGGGGGGTGACGAGCAGTACTTC.

The sample holds one count of this clone. This chain links TRBV29-1 with TRBJ1-2; the D is unclear. The V end was cut by 6 bases, the J end by 4 bases, with 12 bases between. This CDR3 contains 12 residues. CDR1 and CDR2 (germline): SQVTM, ANQGSEA. CDR3 bases: TGCAGCGTCGACCAGGTAGCCTATGGCTACACCTTC. This encodes CSVDQVAYGYTF.

The V and J genes are TRBV7-9 and TRBJ2-3; possibly TRBD2 for D (5 bases). The CDR3 has 15 residues. CDR1 SEHNR and CDR2 FQNEAQ come from the germline V gene (reference sequence). With 1 base removed from V and 2 bases from J, the gap between germline ends came to 10 bases. CDR3 in DNA: TGTGCCAGCAGCTTAGGGGCGGGCCTCACAGATACGCAGTATTTT. Its protein is CASSLGAGLTDTQYF. Full variable domain (remainder filled in from reference TRBV7-9 and TRBJ2-3): DTGVSQNPRHKITKRGQNVTFRCDPISEHNRLYWYRQTLGQGPEFLTYFQNEAQLEKSRLLSDRFSAERPKGSFSTLEIQRTEQGDSAMYLCASSLGAGLTDTQYFGPGTRLTVL.

As to this clone: Relative to the germline gene, one junction end is altered; a read error may explain this. The chain links TRBV7-7 to TRBJ2-2, with a weak D call TRBD2 (5 bases). The CDR3 sequence is 19 residues long. CDR1 is SSHAT, CDR2 FNYEAQ, per germline (reference sequence). CDR3 sequence (DNA): TGCGCCAGCAGCGGAGCGACCCCCCGGCCATCCGCGGAGACCGGGGAGCTGTTTTTT. Protein sequence: CASSGATPRPSAETGELFF.

This clone turned up a few times. The chain is built from TRBV30 and TRBJ1-4, with D hard to call. Germline V gene data show CDR1 as GTSNPN and CDR2 as SVGIG (reference sequence). CDR3 length: 12 residues. The germline V and J ends were trimmed by 1 base and 5 bases, with 5 bases remaining between them. This CDR3 is CAWSDFNEKLFF. The CDR3 nucleotides read TGTGCCTGGAGTGACTTCAATGAAAAACTGTTTTTT. Full variable domain (missing parts from reference TRBV30 and TRBJ1-4): SQTIHQWPATLVQPVGSPLSLECTVEGTSNPNLYWYRQAAGRGLQLLFYSVGIGQISSEVPQNLSASRPQDRQFILSSKKLLLSDSGFYLCAWSDFNEKLFFGSGTQLSVL.

The DNA for the CDR3 is TGTGCCAGCAGCCCACAACCAGCTTATACGCAGTATTTT. It yields the protein CASSPQPAYTQYF. V and J are TRBV14 and TRBJ2-3; D gene unclear. Germline CDR1 and CDR2: SGHDN and FVKESK. Deletions cut 4 bases from V and 7 bases from J, with 12 bases between. The CDR3 is 13 residues long.

This chain links TRBV19 with TRBJ1-2; D not certain. V was shortened by 7 bases and J by 2 bases, with 20 bases between the two germline ends. The CDR3 extends over 16 amino acids. Germline V lookup: CDR1 LNHDA, CDR2 SQIVND (reference sequence). DNA of the CDR3: TGTGCCAGTACGCCGGGCCCTCACCTTGGAAACTATGGCTACACCTTC. Amino acid sequence: CASTPGPHLGNYGYTF.

The rearrangement links TRBV9 to TRBJ1-3; D gene unclear. V was pared by 4 bases and J by 0 bases, with 5 bases between. CDR1 SGDLS and CDR2 YYNGEE come from the germline V gene. CDR3 length: 13 amino acids. The CDR3: CASSPTSGNTIYF. The CDR3 DNA is TGTGCCAGCAGCCCGACCTCTGGAAACACCATATATTTT.

The chain has TRBV7-8 and TRBJ1-4, with a possible D match to TRBD1 (5 bases). V was pared by 2 bases and J by 7 bases, with 14 bases between. Germline V gene sequence: CDR1 SGHVS, CDR2 FQNEAQ. The CDR3 length is 15 residues. As DNA, the CDR3 is TGTGCCAGCAGCTTATCGGTGGGGGTATCTGAAAAACTGTTTTTT. Its translation is CASSLSVGVSEKLFF.

The chain recombines TRBV19 with TRBJ2-6, with a tentative D call TRBD1 (6 bases). CDR1 and CDR2 (germline): LNHDA, SQIVND (reference sequence). The CDR3 has 15 residues. The germline V and J ends were trimmed by 7 bases and 1 base, with 11 bases remaining between them. The CDR3 is CASKSGVSGANVLTF. In nucleotides, the CDR3 is TGTGCCAGTAAATCAGGGGTGTCTGGGGCCAACGTCCTGACTTTC.

The gene calls are TRBV27 and TRBJ1-4; possible D gene TRBD1, 6 bases. Germline values: CDR1 MNHEY, CDR2 SMNVEV (reference sequence). The CDR3 contains 13 residues. Trimming left V 6 bases short and J 5 bases short, with 10 bases between. CDR3 in DNA: TGTGCCAGCAGCAGTCAGGGGAATGAAAAACTGTTTTTT. Amino acid sequence: CASSSQGNEKLFF.

This clone occurred once. The rearrangement uses TRBV29-1 and TRBJ2-1; perhaps TRBD2 as D (7 bases). CDR1 is SQVTM and CDR2 is ANQGSEA in the germline V gene. The CDR3 loop spans 13 amino acids. The V end was cut by 5 bases, the J end by 7 bases, with 15 bases between. CDR3 sequence: CSVSRGGGNEQFF. For the CDR3, the DNA is TGCAGCGTTTCCCGAGGGGGGGGTAATGAGCAGTTCTTC.

With respect to this clone: Additional DNA sequences in this sample encode the identical CDR3. This sequence joins TRBV28 and TRBJ2-7, with a possible D match to TRBD2 (6 bases). Germline V gene sequence: CDR1 MDHEN, CDR2 SYDVKM. This CDR3 has 13 residues. The ends were cut back, 3 bases at V and 3 bases at J, with 9 bases in the middle. The CDR3 is CASSFGGFYEQYF. CDR3 DNA: TGTGCCAGCAGTTTCGGGGGTTTCTACGAGCAGTACTTC.

The count of this clone is one. This chain links TRBV6-1 with TRBJ2-7; no definite D call. V lost 7 bases and J 1 base, leaving 14 bases between the germline ends. Germline V gene lookup returns CDR1 MNHNS and CDR2 SASEGT. This CDR3 is 14 amino acids long. The CDR3 region is CASTRARSSYEQYF. The CDR3 DNA is TGTGCCAGCACCCGAGCTCGAAGTTCCTACGAGCAGTACTTC.

The chain employs TRBV10-3 and TRBJ2-1; D is undetermined. V shed 7 bases and J shed 4 bases, with 11 bases lying between them. The CDR3 consists of 13 residues. Germline CDR1 reads ENHRY; CDR2 reads SYGVKD. In DNA, the CDR3 is TGTGCCATCAAGGGCAGAGCTTACAATGAGCAGTTCTTC. Its protein is CAIKGRAYNEQFF.

V usage is TRBV29-1 and J usage is TRBJ2-1, with 7 positions matching TRBD2. With V trimmed by 6 bases and J by 0 bases, 8 bases remained unmatched. The germline CDR1 and CDR2 sequences are SQVTM and ANQGSEA. The CDR3 length is 15 residues. The CDR3 here is CSVIAGASSYNEQFF. CDR3 DNA sequence: TGCAGCGTAATAGCGGGCGCGAGCTCCTACAATGAGCAGTTCTTC.

V and J are TRBV6-1 and TRBJ2-3; 9 nucleotides line up with TRBD1. The CDR3 has 15 residues. CDR1 and CDR2 from the germline V gene are MNHNS and SASEGT. After removal of 6 bases from V and 4 bases from J, the junction contained 8 bases not matched to a gene. CDR3 amino acids: CASRGTGRKADTQYF. The DNA of the CDR3 is TGTGCCAGCAGGGGGACAGGGCGTAAGGCAGATACGCAGTATTTT.